The source of this T cell receptor beta chain is a study of cytomegalovirus exposure and HLA in healthy donors. Whole-study context: The study's early data release held tens of millions of unique TCRs from HLA-typed donors. Regarding the study as a whole: The classifier was said to identify cytomegalovirus status with high specificity and sensitivity. It was shown in a later analysis that HLA-associated TCR beta chains were more clonally expanded than other, equally common chains. Some TCR beta chains (roughly 160 of them) were listed as cytomegalovirus-associated.

Comments on this clone: The antigen is not known.

This CDR3 region has 14 residues. Trimming cost V 6 bases and J 3 bases; bases outside gene matches: 3. CDR1 is MNHEY and CDR2 is SMNVEV in the germline V gene (reference sequence). It was with 60 Vbeta and 13 Jbeta primers that the PCR ran. Profiled with immunoSEQ multiplex PCR; TCRdb holds only in-frame clones, not every one. The sample has around 120,000 clones; around 80% are singletons. V is TRBV27 and J is TRBJ2-7; TRBD2 matches 12 bases. The sequence came from a man aged 45-60 years in good health and CMV-seronegative. The sequenced material came from PBMCs. The CDR3 spells CASSGLAGIYEQYF. CDR3 nucleotides: TGTGCCAGCAGCGGACTAGCGGGGATCTACGAGCAGTACTTC.